This record concerns one T cell receptor (beta chain) sequence. V gave up 3 bases and J gave up 1 base; unmatched junction bases: 3. In germline, CDR1 is SNHLY, CDR2 FYNNEI. The CDR3 runs to 15 residues. This sample is part of a study of blood T cells in healthy people across ages. Primed by a sample-barcoded 5' primer and a J-beta primer mix, a second PCR proceeded for roughly 6 to 12 cycles. TCRdb independently ran MiXCR on the 5' RACE reads; one entry per CDR3 protein. The sample lists roughly 1,500,000 distinct CDR3 sequences; 42% were seen once. The TCR sequence derives from a woman aged 18-29 years in good health. The chain recombines TRBV2 with TRBJ1-5, with TRBD1 identical over 7 bases. What was sequenced was blood. CDR3 DNA sequence: TGTGCCAGCAGTGAGGAGGGGGCGAGCAATCAGCCCCAGCATTTT. Protein sequence: CASSEEGASNQPQHF.